Each of the 9 T cell receptor beta chains below was sequenced from the same sample in a study of blood T cell repertoires in COVID-19. Repertoires were generated with immunoSEQ multiplex PCR, while TCRdb's copy carries only in-frame clones and drops some. The sample carries about 200,000 clones, more than 60% recorded once. Source material: peripheral blood. Receptor source: a man aged 50 or older who had recovered from COVID-19.

The chain couples TRBV21-1 to TRBJ2-7; the table's TRBD2 call for D was not verified on the DNA. TRBV21-1 is a pseudogene. This CDR3 region has 17 residues. This CDR3 reads CASSLKGGLASSYEQYF. The CDR3 bases are TGTGCCAGCAGCCTCAAGGGGGGACTAGCTTCCTCCTACGAGCAGTACTTC.

V gene TRBV30 combines with J gene TRBJ2-7; the match to TRBD1 covers 10 bases. From germline, CDR1 is GTSNPN and CDR2 SVGIG (reference sequence). This CDR3 is built from 14 residues. Germline trimming cut 5 bases from V and 4 bases from J; bases unmatched to any gene: 8. In DNA, the CDR3 is TGTGCCTGGGATGGGGGACAGGGGTTTTACGAGCAGTACTTC. As protein: CAWDGGQGFYEQYF. Drawing the rest from reference TRBV30 and TRBJ2-7, the complete variable domain is SQTIHQWPATLVQPVGSPLSLECTVEGTSNPNLYWYRQAAGRGLQLLFYSVGIGQISSEVPQNLSASRPQDRQFILSSKKLLLSDSGFYLCAWDGGQGFYEQYFGPGTRLTVT.

This chain uses TRBV5-3 with TRBJ2-1; 14 bases line up with TRBD2. Being an ORF, TRBV5-3 has a function that is uncertain. This CDR3 region has 19 residues. J was trimmed by 6 bases and V by 4 bases; bases with no gene match: 15. This CDR3 is CARSESTGTSGRDINEQFF. For the CDR3, the DNA is TGTGCCAGAAGCGAATCCACAGGGACTAGCGGGAGAGATATCAATGAGCAGTTCTTC.

This clone was picked up a small number of times. V usage is TRBV28 and J usage is TRBJ1-5; possible D gene TRBD1, 5 bases. Trimming shortened V by 5 bases and J by 6 bases, and 14 bases separated the two germline ends. The CDR3 length is 14 residues. CDR1 and CDR2 from the germline V gene are MDHEN and SYDVKM. DNA for the CDR3: TGTGCCAGCAGTCCTTGGACACGGGCTCAGCCCCAGCATTTT. Its protein product is CASSPWTRAQPQHF.

The genes are TRBV6-5 and TRBJ1-3; D perhaps matches TRBD1 (5 bases). This CDR3 is built from 14 residues. V lost 5 bases and J lost 3, with 11 bases in between. In germline, CDR1 is MNHEY, CDR2 SVGAGI. CDR3 in amino acids: CASSQGPIGNTIYF. CDR3 nucleotides: TGTGCCAGCAGTCAGGGCCCTATTGGAAACACCATATATTTT.

This clone came up a few times. V is TRBV24-1 and J is TRBJ2-3; 12 nucleotides align to TRBD2. CDR1 and CDR2 from the germline V gene are KGHDR and SFDVKD. V lost 2 bases to trimming and J lost 7 bases; unmatched junction nucleotides: 6. The CDR3 is 16 amino acids. The CDR3 sequence: CATSDSGLAGAHTQYF. The CDR3 DNA reads TGTGCCACCAGTGATTCGGGACTAGCGGGCGCCCATACGCAGTATTTT.

CDR3 nucleotides: TGTGCCAGCAGCTTCGACAATGAGCAGTTCTTC. As protein: CASSFDNEQFF. The chain carries TRBV7-3 and TRBJ2-1, with D unclear. This CDR3 is built from 11 residues. The germline V gene has CDR1 SGHTA and CDR2 FQGTGA. V was pared by 3 bases and J by 5 bases, with 2 bases between.

This clone was found a few times. The chain recombines TRBV5-1 with TRBJ1-1; 7 bases align to TRBD1. V dropped 4 bases and J dropped 3; count of bases not matched to a gene: 6. CDR3 length: 14 residues. Germline V lookup: CDR1 SGHRS, CDR2 YFSETQ. In DNA form, the CDR3 reads TGCGCCAGCAGCATACAGGGGATTGACACTGAAGCTTTCTTT. Translated: CASSIQGIDTEAFF. Full variable domain (remainder filled in from reference TRBV5-1 and TRBJ1-1): KAGVTQTPRYLIKTRGQQVTLSCSPISGHRSVSWYQQTPGQGLQFLFEYFSETQRNKGNFPGRFSGRQFSNSRSEMNVSTLELGDSALYLCASSIQGIDTEAFFGQGTRLTVV.

J is TRBJ2-3 and V is TRBV30; 9 bases line up with TRBD2. Germline CDR1 is GTSNPN and CDR2 is SVGIG (reference sequence). V was clipped by 2 bases and J by 5 bases; unmatched bases: 2. This CDR3 comprises 13 residues. The CDR3 protein is CAWSSSGGDTQYF. The CDR3 DNA reads TGTGCCTGGAGTAGTAGCGGGGGAGATACGCAGTATTTT.